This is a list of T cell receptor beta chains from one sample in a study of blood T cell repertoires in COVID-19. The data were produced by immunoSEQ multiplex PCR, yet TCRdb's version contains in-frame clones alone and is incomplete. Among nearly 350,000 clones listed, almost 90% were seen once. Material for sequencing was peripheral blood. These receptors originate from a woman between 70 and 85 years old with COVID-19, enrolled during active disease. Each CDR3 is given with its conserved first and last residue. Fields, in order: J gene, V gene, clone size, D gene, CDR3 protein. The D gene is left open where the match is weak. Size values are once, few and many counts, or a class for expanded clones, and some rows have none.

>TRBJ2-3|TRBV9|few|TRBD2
CASSVTVPGGGKDTQYF
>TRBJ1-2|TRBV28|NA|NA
CASSLGTGAYGYTF
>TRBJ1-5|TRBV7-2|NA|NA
CASSFNNQPQHF
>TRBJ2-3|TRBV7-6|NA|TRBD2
CASSPGLAGVTDTQYF
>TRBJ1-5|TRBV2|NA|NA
CATSIQGGDQPQHF
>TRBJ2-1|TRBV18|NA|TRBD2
CASSQLAGNGDEQFF
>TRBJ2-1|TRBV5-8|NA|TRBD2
CASSLKTSGGARFF
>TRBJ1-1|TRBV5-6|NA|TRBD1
CASSSPGTGAEAFF
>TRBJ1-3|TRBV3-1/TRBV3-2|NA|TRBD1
CASSPRNRGGGNTIYF
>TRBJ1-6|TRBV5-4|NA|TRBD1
CASQMGQGNSPLHF
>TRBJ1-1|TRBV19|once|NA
CASSSKFLGAHHTEAFF
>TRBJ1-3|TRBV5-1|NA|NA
CASSQASSGNTIYF
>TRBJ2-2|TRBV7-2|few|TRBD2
CASSLPSGAIGELFF
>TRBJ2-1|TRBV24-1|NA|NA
CATSGNSVDEQFF
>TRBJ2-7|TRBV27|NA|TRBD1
CASGQGAYEQYF
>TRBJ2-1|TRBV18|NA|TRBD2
CASSPRSSGGTYNEQFF